Listed below are T cell receptor beta chains from one sample, sequenced in a study of cytomegalovirus exposure and HLA in healthy donors. Method: immunoSEQ multiplex PCR; TCRdb's copy keeps in-frame clones and lacks some. Found here are hundreds of thousands of clones, 78% of them singletons; the top ten hold approximately 3.8%. Sequenced sample: PBMCs. The receptor set was obtained from a male donor in good health and CMV-seronegative. Both conserved end residues are part of each CDR3. D genes are given only for firm matches. Size tells how often a clone was seen (once, few, many) or the class of an expanded clone, and some rows leave it out.

d_gene | abundance | j_gene | v_gene | CDR3aa | CDR3nt
TRBD1 | few | TRBJ1-5 | TRBV10-2 | CASKQGAGGNQPQHF | TGCGCCAGCAAACAGGGGGCGGGAGGCAATCAGCCCCAGCATTTT
. | . | TRBJ2-7 | TRBV6-5 | CASGPSGSPSEQYF | TGTGCCAGCGGTCCGTCCGGTAGTCCCTCCGAGCAGTACTTC
. | . | TRBJ1-2 | TRBV9 | CASSVAPDYGYTF | TGTGCCAGCAGCGTAGCCCCGGACTATGGCTACACCTTC
TRBD2 | . | TRBJ2-1 | TRBV18 | CASSPGLAGGNEQFF | TGTGCCAGCTCACCAGGTCTAGCGGGAGGCAATGAGCAGTTCTTC
. | few | TRBJ1-5 | TRBV19 | CATIRPGMNQPQHF | TGTGCCACCATACGACCCGGGATGAATCAGCCCCAGCATTTT
. | . | TRBJ2-7 | TRBV28 | CASSLRGYEQYF | TGTGCCAGCAGTTTAAGGGGTTACGAGCAGTACTTC
TRBD2 | once | TRBJ2-1 | TRBV7-9 | CASSVGLAGGGLGNEQFF | TGTGCCAGCAGCGTCGGACTAGCGGGAGGTGGCTTAGGGAATGAGCAGTTCTTC
TRBD1 | few | TRBJ1-2 | TRBV30 | CAWRTGGLYGYTF | TGTGCCTGGAGGACAGGGGGCCTGTATGGCTACACCTTC
TRBD1 | . | TRBJ2-5 | TRBV15 | CAAGPRGLETQYF | TGTGCCGCCGGCCCCAGGGGGCTGGAGACCCAGTACTTC
TRBD1 | . | TRBJ2-7 | TRBV6-6 | CASSRLDRAEQYF | TGTGCCAGCAGCCGGTTGGACAGGGCCGAGCAGTACTTC
TRBD2 | . | TRBJ2-5 | TRBV27 | CASSPWGGETQYF | TGTGCCAGCAGTCCTTGGGGGGGTGAGACCCAGTACTTC
. | . | TRBJ1-2 | TRBV28 | CASSPAGRGHGYTF | TGTGCCAGCAGCCCCGCGGGGCGAGGACATGGCTACACCTTC
TRBD2 | few | TRBJ2-1 | TRBV2 | CASSAAGTSDEQFF | TGTGCCAGCAGTGCGGCCGGGACTAGTGATGAGCAGTTCTTC
TRBD2 | . | TRBJ2-7 | TRBV27 | CASSRLAGSEQYF | TGTGCCAGCAGTAGGCTAGCGGGATCCGAGCAGTACTTC
. | . | TRBJ1-5 | TRBV7-9 | CASSLAGRIQPQHF | TGTGCCAGCAGCTTAGCTGGGAGGATTCAGCCCCAGCATTTT
. | . | TRBJ1-4 | TRBV9 | CASSAWGATNEKLFF | TGTGCCAGCAGCGCGTGGGGAGCAACTAATGAAAAACTGTTTTTT
TRBD1 | many | TRBJ1-5 | TRBV10-2 | CASRKGQGNQPQHF | TGCGCCAGCAGGAAGGGACAGGGCAATCAGCCCCAGCATTTT
TRBD2 | . | TRBJ2-1 | TRBV6-6 | CASSIGTSGTNEQFF | TGTGCCAGCAGTATCGGGACTAGCGGGACGAATGAGCAGTTCTTC
TRBD1 | . | TRBJ1-5 | TRBV5-1 | CASSYGQGGQPQHF | TGCGCCAGCAGCTACGGACAGGGCGGTCAGCCCCAGCATTTT
TRBD2 | . | TRBJ2-7 | TRBV4-1 | CASSQDGVAGAKYEQYF | TGCGCCAGCAGCCAAGATGGGGTAGCGGGAGCGAAGTACGAGCAGTACTTC
TRBD1 | . | TRBJ1-1 | TRBV27 | CASSLGGQGAEAFF | TGTGCCAGCAGTTTAGGGGGACAGGGGGCTGAAGCTTTCTTT
TRBD2 | . | TRBJ2-1 | TRBV19 | CAVGGLAGGPGEQFF | TGCGCCGTCGGGGGACTAGCGGGAGGGCCTGGTGAGCAGTTCTTC
. | . | TRBJ2-1 | TRBV29-1 | CSAVIREQFF | TGCAGCGCCGTGATTCGGGAGCAGTTCTTC
TRBD1 | . | TRBJ2-3 | TRBV6-5 | CASSDSQGADTQYF | TGTGCCAGCAGTGACTCACAGGGGGCAGATACGCAGTATTTT
TRBD2 | . | TRBJ2-5 | TRBV4-1 | CASSQGGLAQLVPGVYF | TGCGCCAGCAGCCAAGGAGGACTAGCCCAATTAGTGCCCGGCGTTTACTTC
. | . | TRBJ2-1 | TRBV5-1 | CASSLVPGLIYNEQFF | TGCGCCAGCAGCTTGGTCCCGGGACTGATATACAATGAGCAGTTCTTC
. | . | TRBJ2-1 | TRBV9 | CASSVEAGDSYNEQFF | TGTGCCAGCAGCGTAGAAGCGGGTGACTCCTACAATGAGCAGTTCTTC
TRBD1 | . | TRBJ2-2 | TRBV5-1 | CASTRLGGQANTGELFF | TGCGCCAGCACCAGACTTGGAGGACAGGCGAACACCGGGGAGCTGTTTTTT
TRBD1 | few | TRBJ2-3 | TRBV27 | CASNRGIRTDTQYF | TGTGCCAGCAACAGGGGGATTCGGACAGATACGCAGTATTTT
TRBD1 | . | TRBJ2-1 | TRBV6-6 | CASSDRTGSHDEQFF | TGTGCCAGCAGTGATCGGACAGGGAGCCACGATGAGCAGTTCTTC
. | . | TRBJ1-2 | TRBV6-1 | CASSEVYSNYGYTF | TGTGCCAGCAGTGAAGTTTACAGTAACTATGGCTACACCTTC
TRBD2 | . | TRBJ2-7 | TRBV5-1 | CASNLAGDNEQYF | TGCGCCAGCAACCTAGCGGGAGACAACGAGCAGTACTTC
TRBD2 | . | TRBJ2-2 | TRBV4-2 | CASSLRGTSGPGELFF | TGTGCCAGCAGCCTGAGAGGGACTAGCGGCCCCGGGGAGCTGTTTTTT
. | . | TRBJ1-2 | TRBV18 | CASSRGQSYGYTF | TGTGCCAGCTCACGCGGACAGAGCTATGGCTACACCTTC
TRBD1 | . | TRBJ1-2 | TRBV5-1 | CASSLADSGGAGYTF | TGCGCCAGCAGCTTGGCCGATTCAGGGGGCGCGGGCTACACCTTC
. | . | TRBJ2-7 | TRBV14 | CASSQVARAYEQYF | TGTGCCAGCAGCCAAGTGGCCAGGGCTTACGAGCAGTACTTC
. | once | TRBJ2-7 | TRBV2 | CASSEPLPREQYF | TGTGCCAGCAGTGAACCCCTACCGAGGGAGCAGTACTTC
TRBD1 | . | TRBJ1-1 | TRBV13 | CASSAVTGGITEAFF | TGTGCCAGCAGTGCGGTAACAGGGGGAATCACTGAAGCTTTCTTT